The 27 T cell receptor beta chains below all came from one sample that was sequenced in a study of beta chain features in type 1 diabetes. The entirety of the isolated RNA underwent reverse transcription, so expressed TCRB transcripts were sequenced. Some clones are missing from TCRdb's copy, which holds only in-frame ones; the method was immunoSEQ multiplex PCR. The table has 140,000 to 150,000 clones, about 50% seen once; the top ten hold roughly 0.4%. Sequencing was performed on Tregs from blood. Source of these receptors: a man aged 18-30 years in good health.

The gene calls are TRBV29-1 and TRBJ2-5, with D perhaps matching TRBD1 (5 bases). The CDR3 extends over 12 amino acids. Per the germline V gene, CDR1 is SQVTM and CDR2 is ANQGSEA. V was shortened by 8 bases and J by 5 bases, with 15 bases between the two germline ends. CDR3 loop: CSPLRADETQYF. As DNA, the CDR3 is TGCAGCCCACTCAGGGCGGATGAGACCCAGTACTTC.

The sample holds a few counts of this clone. The chain recombines TRBV28 with TRBJ2-3, with 7 bases fitting TRBD1. Trimming cost V 5 bases and J 4 bases; bases outside gene matches: 9. The germline gives CDR1 MDHEN, CDR2 SYDVKM. CDR3 size: 15 residues. The CDR3 reads CASSATGMVADTQYF. The CDR3 nucleotides are TGTGCCAGCAGTGCGACAGGGATGGTAGCAGATACGCAGTATTTT.

The rearrangement links TRBV29-1 to TRBJ2-3, with D possibly matching TRBD2 (6 bases). V lost 2 bases and J lost 7, with 16 bases in between. Germline V lookup: CDR1 SQVTM, CDR2 ANQGSEA. The CDR3 spans 14 residues. This CDR3 reads CSVELERAAYTQYF. As DNA, the CDR3 is TGCAGCGTTGAACTCGAGCGGGCAGCCTATACGCAGTATTTT.

The rearrangement joins TRBV6-1 to TRBJ1-2; 8 bases are a match to TRBD1. V shed 8 bases and J 1 base; nucleotides not matched to a gene: 6. The CDR3 loop spans 14 amino acids. Per the germline V gene, CDR1 is MNHNS and CDR2 is SASEGT. Written as DNA, the CDR3 is TGTGCCAGCGTGACAGGGGAATATAACTATGGCTACACCTTC. Its translation is CASVTGEYNYGYTF.

This clone was recorded a few times. CDR3 in amino acids: CASSPLGQAARGQYF. CDR3 in DNA: TGTGCCAGCAGCCCCTTGGGACAGGCGGCCCGTGGGCAGTACTTC. This rearrangement joins TRBV5-5 to TRBJ2-7; 8 positions agree with TRBD1. V lost 4 bases and J lost 9; bases outside the gene matches: 15. The CDR3 has 15 amino acids. Germline CDR1 SGHKS, CDR2 YYEKEE (reference sequence).

The chain joins TRBV18 to TRBJ2-5, with TRBD1 as a possible D gene (5 bases). CDR1 and CDR2 from the germline V gene are KGHSH and LQKENI. This CDR3 has 13 residues. The germline V and J ends were trimmed by 2 bases and 4 bases, with 8 bases remaining between them. CDR3 loop: CASSPGQGETQYF. The DNA of the CDR3 is TGTGCCAGCTCACCAGGGCAGGGAGAGACCCAGTACTTC.

This clone was detected once. The CDR3 nucleotides are TGTGCCAGCCCGGGACTAGCGGTAACCGGGGAGCTGTTTTTT. Translating gives CASPGLAVTGELFF. The chain carries TRBV6-1 and TRBJ2-2, with TRBD2 matching over 11 bases. With V trimmed by 8 bases and J by 5 bases, 4 bases remained unmatched. This CDR3 spans 14 amino acids. Looked up from germline, CDR1 is MNHNS and CDR2 is SASEGT.

This clone was counted only a few times. The V and J genes are TRBV18 and TRBJ2-1, with 10 bases fitting TRBD1. V trimming: 3 bases; J trimming: 12 bases; junction bases outside the gene matches: 14. The germline V gene has CDR1 KGHSH and CDR2 LQKENI. There are 16 residues in the CDR3. Here the CDR3 DNA reads TGTGCCAGCTCACCGCCAACCGGGACAGGGGTGGTTAGGCAGTTCTTC. Protein sequence: CASSPPTGTGVVRQFF. Full variable domain (remainder filled in from reference TRBV18 and TRBJ2-1): NAGVMQNPRHLVRRRGQEARLRCSPMKGHSHVYWYRQLPEEGLKFMVYLQKENIIDESGMPKERFSAEFPKEGPSILRIQQVVRGDSAAYFCASSPPTGTGVVRQFFGPGTRLTVL.

J is TRBJ2-3 and V is TRBV28, with TRBD1 matching over 8 bases. The ends lost 5 bases at V and 2 bases at J; junction bases unmatched: 9. This CDR3 is 16 amino acids long. Germline V gene sequence: CDR1 MDHEN, CDR2 SYDVKM. The CDR3 loop reads CASSSRGQGFTDTQYF. CDR3 in DNA: TGTGCCAGCAGTAGCCGTGGACAGGGATTCACAGATACGCAGTATTTT.

The table lists this clone with a few counts. The chain combines TRBV27 with TRBJ1-2; 7 nucleotides match TRBD1. Trimming removed 8 bases from V and 8 bases from J; junction bases left unmatched: 11. Germline assignment: CDR1 MNHEY and CDR2 SMNVEV (reference sequence). CDR3 length: 13 residues. This CDR3 is CASRLRGSKGYTF. The CDR3 region has the DNA TGTGCCAGCCGCCTCAGGGGGTCTAAGGGCTACACCTTC.

This clone was found once. J is TRBJ2-1 and V is TRBV9; 8 bases are shared with TRBD2. The CDR3 runs to 17 residues. J was trimmed by 2 bases and V by 0 bases; bases with no gene match: 7. The germline V gene has CDR1 SGDLS and CDR2 YYNGEE. The CDR3 here is CASSVVASGSPYNEQFF. The CDR3 DNA reads as TGTGCCAGCAGCGTAGTGGCTAGCGGGTCCCCCTACAATGAGCAGTTCTTC.

The gene calls are TRBV5-4 and TRBJ2-7; 11 nucleotides agree with TRBD1. The CDR3 covers 15 residues. CDR1 is SGHNT, CDR2 YYREEE, per germline (reference sequence). Trimming took 4 bases from V and 4 from J; bases not matched to a gene: 7. CDR3 sequence reads: CASSPRTGGVYEQYF. The CDR3 coding sequence is TGTGCCAGCAGCCCACGGACAGGGGGCGTATACGAGCAGTACTTC.

This chain links TRBV4-3 with TRBJ2-3, with 8 bases matching TRBD1. After removal of 1 base from V and 4 bases from J, the junction contained 4 bases not matched to a gene. CDR1 and CDR2 (germline): LGHNA, YSLEER. The CDR3 totals 15 residues. The DNA for the CDR3 is TGCGCCAGCAGCCAAGTAGGCAGGGGGCCAGATACGCAGTATTTT. This gives the protein CASSQVGRGPDTQYF.

This clone has just one count. The chain carries TRBV4-1 and TRBJ2-6, with TRBD1 as a possible D gene (5 bases). Trimming pared 0 bases from V and 0 bases from J, leaving 18 bases between. Per germline, CDR1 MGHRA and CDR2 YSYEKL. The CDR3 loop spans 20 amino acids. CDR3 sequence: CASSQEGPTGRISGANVLTF. The CDR3 DNA reads TGCGCCAGCAGCCAAGAGGGGCCTACTGGACGGATCTCTGGGGCCAACGTCCTGACTTTC.

The table lists this clone with a few counts. V is TRBV5-1 and J is TRBJ2-7, with TRBD1 as a possible D gene (6 bases). This CDR3 contains 17 residues. Germline loops: CDR1 SGHRS, CDR2 YFSETQ. V lost 4 bases to trimming and J lost 1 base, with 21 bases between them. The CDR3 DNA sequence: TGCGCCAGCAGCGCAGGACTTGGGACACGCTTATCCTACGAGCAGTACTTC. This gives the protein CASSAGLGTRLSYEQYF.

This clone occurred a few times. This chain links TRBV30 with TRBJ1-2, with a tentative D call TRBD1 (5 bases). The CDR3 sequence is 15 residues long. Between the trimmed V and J ends, which lost 0 bases and 2 bases, there was a span of 13 bases. Germline V CDR1 and CDR2: GTSNPN, SVGIG (reference sequence). The CDR3 sequence is CAWSVRRAGNYGYTF. CDR3 nucleotide sequence: TGTGCCTGGAGTGTACGTCGGGCAGGGAACTATGGCTACACCTTC.

The table lists this clone with a count of one. The sample carries other DNA sequences with the same CDR3. This chain links TRBV5-4 with TRBJ2-1; the D gene is possibly TRBD1 (6 bases). Trimming cost V 2 bases and J 0 bases, with 9 bases left between them. The CDR3 runs 15 residues. The germline V gene encodes CDR1 SGHNT and CDR2 YYREEE (reference sequence). CDR3 DNA: TGTGCCAGCAGCTTCACAGGGAGCTCCTACAATGAGCAGTTCTTC. Amino acid sequence: CASSFTGSSYNEQFF.

The chain has TRBV28 and TRBJ1-5; D ambiguous. From germline, CDR1 is MDHEN and CDR2 SYDVKM. Trimming left V 5 bases short and J 0 bases short, with 14 bases between. The CDR3 consists of 16 residues. In nucleotides, the CDR3 is TGTGCCAGCAGTCTCAAGGCAGGCAATAGCAATCAGCCCCAGCATTTT. Protein: CASSLKAGNSNQPQHF.

This clone has just one count. The gene calls are TRBV6-5 and TRBJ1-2, with no clear D. The CDR3 covers 15 residues. Trimming pared 6 bases from V and 4 bases from J, leaving 18 bases between. Germline loops: CDR1 MNHEY, CDR2 SVGAGI. The CDR3 protein is CASRGAGRLAYGYTF. The CDR3 DNA sequence: TGTGCCAGCAGGGGAGCGGGTCGGCTGGCCTATGGCTACACCTTC.

This clone came up a few times. The V call is TRBV27, the J call TRBJ2-7; D unresolved. The length of the CDR3 is 14 residues. The V gene lost 4 bases and the J gene lost 12 bases, with 22 bases spanning the gap. The V gene's germline CDR1 is MNHEY and CDR2 SMNVEV (reference sequence). The CDR3 region is CASSSVGLLVAPYF. In DNA form, the CDR3 reads TGTGCCAGCAGTTCCGTGGGCCTGTTAGTGGCTCCGTACTTC.

This clone was found once. The chain recombines TRBV28 with TRBJ2-7, with TRBD1 matching 8 bases. The V segment lost 6 bases and the J segment 7 bases; nucleotides outside the gene matches: 11. From germline, CDR1 is MDHEN and CDR2 SYDVKM. The CDR3 has 14 amino acids. The CDR3 bases are TGTGCCAGCAGCAGGGGACAGGACCTTCGGGAGCAGTACTTC. It specifies CASSRGQDLREQYF.

V and J are TRBV6-6 and TRBJ2-7; D not resolved. CDR1 MNHNY and CDR2 SVGAGI come from the germline V gene (reference sequence). The CDR3 totals 12 residues. V was trimmed by 5 bases and J by 4 bases, leaving 9 bases between them. CDR3: CASSPDIYEQYF. CDR3 nucleotides: TGTGCCAGCAGTCCCGACATTTACGAGCAGTACTTC.

The chain uses TRBV6-1 and TRBJ1-2; possibly TRBD1 for D (5 bases). Trimming removed 0 bases from V and 3 bases from J, with 14 bases in between. Germline V gives CDR1 MNHNS, CDR2 SASEGT. The CDR3 length is 16 residues. CDR3 sequence (DNA): TGTGCCAGCAGTGAAGCGCGTCTCAGGGCCCACTATGGCTACACCTTC. Its protein product is CASSEARLRAHYGYTF.

This chain uses TRBV7-2 with TRBJ2-7, with a possible D match to TRBD2 (6 bases). The V end was cut by 6 bases, the J end by 4 bases, with 13 bases between. The CDR3 has 13 amino acids. CDR1 and CDR2 (germline): SGHTA, FQGNSA. CDR3 nucleotides: TGTGCCAGCAGAGCCGGGAGTAATTACGAGCAGTACTTC. Amino acid sequence: CASRAGSNYEQYF.

The chain links TRBV7-2 to TRBJ2-3; TRBD2 matches 7 bases. With V trimmed by 6 bases and J by 4 bases, 13 bases remained unmatched. Germline-derived CDR1 and CDR2 are SGHTA and FQGNSA. The CDR3 spans 16 residues. CDR3 in amino acids: CASRRIWEGVADTQYF. CDR3 in DNA: TGTGCCAGCAGGCGGATTTGGGAGGGCGTGGCAGATACGCAGTATTTT.

The V call is TRBV5-4, the J call TRBJ2-5; TRBD2 aligns across 7 bases. Germline CDR1 reads SGHNT; CDR2 reads YYREEE (reference sequence). Losses at the gene ends were 5 bases for V and 5 bases for J; bases not matched to a gene: 9. This CDR3 has 14 residues. CDR3 DNA sequence: TGTGCCAGCAGGAGCGGGGCGGCTGTGGAGACCCAGTACTTC. It specifies CASRSGAAVETQYF.

This clone was picked up a small number of times. This chain joins TRBV29-1 and TRBJ2-3; maybe TRBD2 (5 bases). V was clipped by 5 bases and J by 2 bases, with 11 bases between them. The CDR3 has 13 amino acids. CDR1 is SQVTM and CDR2 is ANQGSEA in the germline V gene. CDR3 residues: CSVLSGFTDTQYF. In DNA form, the CDR3 reads TGCAGCGTTCTAAGCGGTTTCACAGATACGCAGTATTTT.